A single sample is the source of the 6 T cell receptor beta chains below, sequenced in a study of lymphopenia after photon versus proton radiotherapy. Using immunoSEQ multiplex PCR, the repertoire was profiled, and TCRdb retains in-frame clones only, with some absent. Here the sample spans 35,000 to 50,000 clones, about 90% being singletons. The sequencing used peripheral blood, collected from a patient treated with photon-based radiotherapy. The source of these receptors is a man between 60 and 75 years old with cholangiocarcinoma.

The gene calls are TRBV6-5 and TRBJ1-1, with D perhaps matching TRBD1 (6 bases). Between the trimmed V and J ends, which lost 2 bases and 5 bases, there was a span of 18 bases. CDR1 and CDR2 (germline): MNHEY, SVGAGI. The CDR3 extends over 16 amino acids. The CDR3 nucleotides read TGTGCCAGCAGTTACGCCGGGGGGCTGGGTGGAACTGAAGCTTTCTTT. This translates into CASSYAGGLGGTEAFF.

V gene TRBV10-1 combines with J gene TRBJ2-1; 10 positions agree with TRBD2. The CDR3 is 16 amino acids. Germline values: CDR1 WNHNN, CDR2 SYGVQD (reference sequence). Unmatched junction bases numbered 4, after V lost 2 bases and J lost 3 bases. The CDR3 region has the DNA TGCGCCAGCAGTGAGGCGACTAGCGGGCTCTACAATGAGCAGTTCTTC. Its protein is CASSEATSGLYNEQFF.

The gene calls are TRBV5-1 and TRBJ1-3; no clear D. V shed 4 bases and J shed 0 bases, with 14 bases lying between them. CDR3 length: 16 amino acids. The germline V gene has CDR1 SGHRS and CDR2 YFSETQ. The CDR3 reads CASSRLNAFSGNTIYF. In nucleotides, the CDR3 is TGCGCCAGCAGCCGACTTAATGCCTTCTCTGGAAACACCATATATTTT.

This clone was seen a single time. The J gene is TRBJ2-7, the V gene TRBV27, with TRBD1 matching 9 bases. The germline V gene encodes CDR1 MNHEY and CDR2 SMNVEV (reference sequence). This CDR3 is 14 amino acids long. The V segment lost 5 bases and the J segment 6 bases; nucleotides outside the gene matches: 8. The chain's CDR3 is CASSGTGLSFEQYF. The DNA of the CDR3 is TGTGCCAGCAGTGGGACAGGGTTATCGTTCGAGCAGTACTTC.

This chain uses TRBV2 with TRBJ2-2, with unresolved D. V lost 7 bases, J lost 6 bases, and 9 bases lay in between. Germline V gene sequence: CDR1 SNHLY, CDR2 FYNNEI. The CDR3 contains 12 residues. CDR3 DNA: TGTGCCAGCACTCGTCTCCCCGGGGAGCTGTTTTTT. It codes for CASTRLPGELFF.

The rearrangement uses TRBV10-3 and TRBJ1-1, with TRBD1 as a possible D gene (5 bases). Germline values: CDR1 ENHRY, CDR2 SYGVKD. The CDR3 has 12 amino acids. Trimming cost V 9 bases and J 1 base, with 9 bases left between them. The CDR3 region has the DNA TGTGCCATGCGGGGGGGGAACACTGAAGCTTTCTTT. This sequence encodes CAMRGGNTEAFF.